Below are 4 T cell receptor beta chains sequenced from a single sample in a study of cytomegalovirus exposure and HLA in healthy donors. PCR was performed using 60 Vbeta and 13 Jbeta primers. Libraries were prepared by immunoSEQ multiplex PCR; TCRdb keeps only in-frame clonotypes and omits some of them. The listing contains about 200,000 clones. The sequencing input was PBMCs. Receptor source: a girl aged 2 to 10 in good health and CMV-seropositive.

V usage is TRBV2 and J usage is TRBJ2-7, with 8 positions matching TRBD2. The germline gives CDR1 SNHLY, CDR2 FYNNEI. This CDR3 spans 16 amino acids. V shed 7 bases, J shed 3 bases, and the junction held 14 bases outside the gene matches. For the CDR3, the DNA is TGTGCCAGCAAGGGATCTCTAGGTAGCGGGGACTACGAGCAGTACTTC. The encoded protein is CASKGSLGSGDYEQYF.

The genes are TRBV2 and TRBJ2-1; 8 positions agree with TRBD2. There are 13 residues in the CDR3. V lost 3 bases and J lost 10; bases outside the gene matches: 5. In germline, CDR1 is SNHLY, CDR2 FYNNEI. CDR3 nucleotides: TGTGCCAGCAGTGAGGGGACTAGAGAGGAGCAGTTCTTC. Amino acid sequence: CASSEGTREEQFF.

This chain joins TRBV7-8 and TRBJ1-2; D is ambiguous. The CDR3 is 14 amino acids. The V gene lost 5 bases and the J gene lost 10 bases, with 20 bases spanning the gap. Germline V gene sequence: CDR1 SGHVS, CDR2 FQNEAQ. Written as DNA, the CDR3 is TGTGCCAGCAGCCCCGGAGGAGTTTTCGGGAACTACACCTTC. This codes for CASSPGGVFGNYTF.

The chain recombines TRBV5-4 with TRBJ1-1; D is uncertain. Trimming took 4 bases from V and 5 from J, leaving 12 bases between them. Looked up from germline, CDR1 is SGHNT and CDR2 is YYREEE (reference sequence). The CDR3 has 13 amino acids. CDR3 DNA sequence: TGTGCCAGCAGCCTTATCTCGGGGACTGAAGCTTTCTTT. Protein sequence: CASSLISGTEAFF.